Listed below are T cell receptor beta chains from one sample, sequenced in a study of T cell repertoires in cytomegalovirus infection. Each CDR3 protein gets one entry after TCRdb re-called the reads with MiXCR. The sample holds about 310,000 distinct CDR3 sequences, 20% to 30% seen once. Which antigens these TCRs recognize remains unknown. Specimen: cultured PBMCs, collected from culture after CMV antigen stimulation. Every receptor here comes from a human donor in good health (CMV status not recorded). Some clones in this sample may be carry-over from other donors' samples. CDR3s include the opening cysteine and the closing phenylalanine or tryptophan. The D gene is left open where the match is weak. A row's size may be missing; if present it is once, few, many or a size class.

>TRBJ2-7|TRBV12-3/TRBV12-4|NA|TRBD1
CASSRRQGAYEQYF
TGTGCCAGCAGCCGCCGACAGGGGGCCTACGAGCAGTACTTC
>TRBJ2-5|TRBV6-2/TRBV6-3|few|TRBD2
CASSFSGGWETQYF
TGTGCCAGCAGTTTCAGCGGGGGGTGGGAGACCCAGTACTTC
>TRBJ2-3|TRBV7-6|NA|TRBD2
CASSNGASGFTDTQYF
TGTGCCAGCAGCAACGGCGCTAGCGGTTTCACAGATACGCAGTATTTT
>TRBJ2-7|TRBV20-1|few|TRBD2
CSARDVIAGAYEQYF
TGCAGTGCTAGAGATGTAATAGCGGGGGCCTACGAGCAGTACTTC
>TRBJ1-5|TRBV6-2/TRBV6-3|NA|TRBD1
CASSYDGQGGSNQPQHF
TGTGCCAGCAGTTATGACGGACAGGGAGGAAGCAATCAGCCCCAGCATTTT
>TRBJ2-3|TRBV6-2/TRBV6-3|NA|TRBD2
CASSLAETDTQYF
TGTGCCAGCAGTCTAGCGGAGACAGATACGCAGTATTTT
>TRBJ1-1|TRBV12-3/TRBV12-4|few|NA
CASSFEGEAFF
TGTGCCAGCAGTTTTGAGGGTGAAGCTTTCTTT
>TRBJ2-5|TRBV5-4|NA|NA
CASSLALGRETQYF
TGTGCCAGCAGCTTGGCATTGGGTCGAGAGACCCAGTACTTC
>TRBJ2-3|TRBV11-2|few|NA
CASSLETGGSFSTDTQYF
TGTGCCAGCAGCTTAGAAACAGGAGGGAGTTTTAGCACAGATACGCAGTATTTT
>TRBJ2-6|TRBV24-1|NA|TRBD1
CATSEGTGGSGANVLTF
TGTGCCACCAGTGAAGGGACAGGGGGCTCTGGGGCCAACGTCCTGACTTTC
>TRBJ2-4|TRBV12-3/TRBV12-4|NA|NA
CASSLGSLSIQYF
TGTGCCAGCAGTTTGGGGTCGTTAAGCATTCAGTACTTC
>TRBJ2-1|TRBV19|many|NA
CASKDENGNEQFF
TGTGCCAGTAAGGACGAGAACGGAAATGAGCAGTTCTTC
>TRBJ1-2|TRBV24-1|NA|NA
CATSSTRTDSNYGYTF
TGTGCCACCAGTTCCACAAGGACGGACTCTAACTATGGCTACACCTTC
>TRBJ1-1|TRBV5-1|NA|NA
CASSIRPGSTEAFF
TGCGCCAGCAGCATCCGTCCAGGGAGCACTGAAGCTTTCTTT
>TRBJ2-5|TRBV28|few|TRBD2
CASSFLAGGGETQYF
TGTGCCAGCAGTTTCCTGGCGGGAGGGGGAGAGACCCAGTACTTC
>TRBJ2-3|TRBV10-3|NA|NA
CAIPRRSWADTQYF
TGTGCCATCCCGAGGAGGTCCTGGGCGGATACGCAGTATTTT
>TRBJ2-5|TRBV5-1|many|NA
CASTDSQETQYF
TGCGCCAGTACGGACAGTCAAGAGACCCAGTACTTC
>TRBJ2-1|TRBV7-3|many|NA
CASRRTEYNEQFF
TGTGCCAGCAGGAGGACTGAATACAATGAGCAGTTCTTC
>TRBJ2-3|TRBV7-2|many|TRBD2
CASSLLAGGPRTDTQYF
TGTGCCAGCAGCCTACTAGCGGGAGGGCCTCGGACAGATACGCAGTATTTT
>TRBJ2-2|TRBV25-1|NA|TRBD2
CASSESPTSGRGFTGELFF
TGTGCCAGCAGTGAATCCCCGACTAGCGGGAGGGGATTCACCGGGGAGCTGTTTTTT
>TRBJ2-6|TRBV6-2/TRBV6-3|NA|TRBD2
CASSYSPSGIPGANVLTF
TGTGCCAGCAGTTACTCCCCCAGCGGGATTCCTGGGGCCAACGTCCTGACTTTC
>TRBJ2-1|TRBV12-3/TRBV12-4|NA|TRBD2
CASSPRTSGFDRQFF
TGTGCCAGCAGTCCCCGGACTAGCGGGTTCGATCGGCAGTTCTTC
>TRBJ2-6|TRBV7-9|NA|NA
CASSPFRGTDDAGANVLTF
TGTGCCAGCAGCCCCTTTCGCGGGACGGATGACGCGGGGGCCAACGTCCTGACTTTC
>TRBJ2-5|TRBV28|NA|NA
CASSSTGRQETQYF
TGTGCCAGCAGTAGCACGGGACGACAAGAGACCCAGTACTTC
>TRBJ2-1|TRBV12-5|NA|TRBD1
CASGAGTGGSDEQFF
TGTGCTAGTGGGGCGGGGACAGGGGGCTCGGATGAGCAGTTCTTC
>TRBJ2-3|TRBV12-3/TRBV12-4|NA|TRBD1
CASGDRGGAGTTDTQYF
TGTGCCAGCGGAGACAGGGGAGGCGCGGGAACCACAGATACGCAGTATTTT
>TRBJ2-3|TRBV5-1|NA|TRBD1
CASSPGTVGDTQYF
TGCGCCAGCAGCCCTGGGACAGTGGGGGATACGCAGTATTTT
>TRBJ2-5|TRBV6-1|NA|TRBD1
CASSEVAGGAETQYF
TGTGCCAGCAGTGAAGTGGCAGGGGGCGCCGAGACCCAGTACTTC
>TRBJ1-1|TRBV7-3|few|NA
CASSSPKGHSPAFF
TGTGCCAGCAGCTCCCCAAAGGGACACTCTCCAGCTTTCTTT
>TRBJ1-3|TRBV11-2|many|NA
CASSLELYSSGNTIYF
TGTGCCAGCAGCTTAGAACTTTACAGCTCTGGAAACACCATATATTTT
>TRBJ2-3|TRBV7-2|few|NA
CASSFLGGDTQYF
TGTGCCAGCAGCTTCCTTGGTGGAGATACGCAGTATTTT
>TRBJ1-2|TRBV12-5|few|NA
CASGPLGGNYGYTF
TGTGCTAGTGGTCCCCTAGGGGGAAACTATGGCTACACCTTC
>TRBJ2-4|TRBV6-8|NA|NA
CASRRTGTAKNIQYF
TGTGCCAGCAGACGAACGGGAACAGCCAAAAACATTCAGTACTTC
>TRBJ1-2|TRBV7-2|many|NA
CASSSYRVRDYGYTF
TGTGCCAGCAGCTCTTACAGAGTTCGGGACTATGGCTACACCTTC
>TRBJ1-1|TRBV4-1|NA|TRBD1
CVSSQDIMGQGNTEAFF
TGCGTCAGCAGCCAAGATATTATGGGACAGGGCAACACTGAAGCTTTCTTT
>TRBJ2-3|TRBV7-2|few|NA
CASSLGLPGELTDTQYF
TGTGCCAGCAGCTTAGGATTGCCGGGTGAACTGACAGATACGCAGTATTTT
>TRBJ1-2|TRBV6-6|NA|NA
CASSYSRTANYGYTF
TGTGCCAGCAGTTACTCGAGGACCGCTAACTATGGCTACACCTTC
>TRBJ1-2|TRBV10-3|NA|NA
CAITGVANYGYTF
TGTGCCATCACTGGGGTGGCTAACTATGGCTACACCTTC
>TRBJ1-1|TRBV30|NA|NA
CAWSTGSGYTEAFF
TGTGCCTGGAGTACGGGAAGCGGGTACACTGAAGCTTTCTTT
>TRBJ2-1|TRBV7-2|few|NA
CASSRPFGEQFF
TGTGCCAGCAGCCGCCCGTTTGGCGAGCAGTTCTTC
>TRBJ2-1|TRBV28|few|TRBD2
CASITWIAGEGNEQFF
TGTGCCAGCATTACGTGGATAGCGGGAGAAGGGAATGAGCAGTTCTTC
>TRBJ1-5|TRBV6-2/TRBV6-3|NA|TRBD1
CASSVRQGGNQPQHF
TGTGCCAGCAGCGTGCGGCAGGGGGGCAATCAGCCCCAGCATTTT
>TRBJ2-7|TRBV7-3|NA|TRBD1
CASSLGQGYELYF
TGTGCCAGCAGCCTGGGACAGGGTTACGAGCTGTACTTC
>TRBJ2-3|TRBV27|once|NA
CASSFNVGADTQYF
TGTGCCAGCAGTTTTAATGTCGGTGCAGATACGCAGTATTTT
>TRBJ2-3|TRBV11-2|NA|TRBD2
CASSRVLAGGLDTQYF
TGTGCCAGCAGCCGCGTGCTAGCGGGAGGCTTGGATACGCAGTATTTT
>TRBJ2-1|TRBV6-6|NA|NA
CASITRENNEQFF
TGTGCCAGCATCACCCGGGAGAACAATGAGCAGTTCTTC
>TRBJ1-5|TRBV20-1|NA|TRBD1
CSARQGPHQPQHF
TGCAGTGCCAGACAGGGCCCGCATCAGCCCCAGCATTTT